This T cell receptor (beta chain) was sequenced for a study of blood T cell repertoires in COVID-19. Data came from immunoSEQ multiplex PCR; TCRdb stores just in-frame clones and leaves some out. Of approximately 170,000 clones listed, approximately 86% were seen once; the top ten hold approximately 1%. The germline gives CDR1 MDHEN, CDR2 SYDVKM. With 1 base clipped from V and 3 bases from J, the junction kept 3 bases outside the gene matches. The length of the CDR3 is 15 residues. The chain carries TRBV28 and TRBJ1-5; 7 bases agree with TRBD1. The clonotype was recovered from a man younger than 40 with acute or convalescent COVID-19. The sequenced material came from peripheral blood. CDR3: CASSLSGTDNQPQHF. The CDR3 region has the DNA TGTGCCAGCAGTTTATCCGGGACAGACAATCAGCCCCAGCATTTT.